The 7 T cell receptor beta chains below come from one sample, sequenced in a study of OX40 agonist ivuxolimab in advanced cancers. Clones were sequenced by immunoSEQ multiplex PCR, and TCRdb holds only the in-frame ones, with some missing. This sample has 60,000 to 100,000 clones; under 90% occur once, and the top ten carry around 0.51%. Sequenced here: CD4+ or CD8+ T cells sorted from blood, sampled in a trial of the OX40 agonist ivuxolimab. These receptors all come from an adult with an advanced solid tumor such as melanoma, head and neck, liver or kidney cancer.

The rearrangement uses TRBV4-2 and TRBJ2-7; 8 nucleotides agree with TRBD1. CDR1 is LGHNA and CDR2 is YNFKEQ in the germline V gene. The CDR3 is made up of 14 amino acids. The ends lost 4 bases at V and 4 bases at J; junction bases unmatched: 6. The CDR3 nucleotides are TGTGCCAGCAGCCCCCGGGACAGGAGATACGAGCAGTACTTC. Protein: CASSPRDRRYEQYF.

The V and J genes are TRBV9 and TRBJ2-7; no firm D call. V dropped 0 bases and J dropped 6 bases, with 7 bases sitting between them. The length of the CDR3 is 12 residues. The V gene's germline CDR1 is SGDLS and CDR2 YYNGEE. DNA for the CDR3: TGTGCCAGCAGCGTAGGGGCAGGCGAGCAGTACTTC. Translating gives CASSVGAGEQYF.

The chain combines TRBV19 with TRBJ2-1; TRBD1 is a possible D gene (6 bases). V lost 3 bases to trimming and J lost 4 bases, with 13 bases between them. This CDR3 is built from 15 residues. Germline loops: CDR1 LNHDA, CDR2 SQIVND (reference sequence). The chain's CDR3 is CASSIARGFYNEQFF. Written as DNA, the CDR3 is TGTGCCAGTAGTATTGCCAGGGGTTTTTACAATGAGCAGTTCTTC.

The CDR3 loop reads CASSARTGALNTEAFF. As DNA, the CDR3 is TGTGCCAGTAGTGCCAGGACAGGGGCCCTGAACACTGAAGCTTTCTTT. This chain uses TRBV19 with TRBJ1-1, with 9 bases identical to TRBD1. V shed 5 bases and J 0 bases; nucleotides not matched to a gene: 7. The CDR3 totals 16 residues. The V gene's germline CDR1 is LNHDA and CDR2 SQIVND (reference sequence). The variable domain in full, with the rest retrieved from reference TRBV19 and TRBJ1-1, is DGGITQSPKYLFRKEGQNVTLSCEQNLNHDAMYWYRQDPGQGLRLIYYSQIVNDFQKGDIAEGYSVSREKKESFPLTVTSAQKNPTAFYLCASSARTGALNTEAFFGQGTRLTVV.

The chain uses TRBV19 and TRBJ1-6; tentative D call: TRBD1 (6 bases). Trimming took 7 bases from V and 11 from J, leaving 15 bases between them. Germline CDR1 and CDR2: LNHDA and SQIVND (reference sequence). The CDR3 has 13 amino acids. The CDR3 DNA reads TGTGCCAGTACGTCGGCAGGGGCAGCACCCCTCCACTTT. This gives the protein CASTSAGAAPLHF.

In its sample, this clone was seen once. The genes are TRBV7-2 and TRBJ2-3; D uncertain. The V end lost 5 bases, the J end lost 6 bases, and 9 bases lay between the germline ends. This CDR3 spans 12 amino acids. CDR1 and CDR2 (germline): SGHTA, FQGNSA. The chain's CDR3 is CASSRFQDTQYF. The CDR3 nucleotides read TGTGCCAGCAGCCGTTTCCAGGATACGCAGTATTTT.

The rearrangement links TRBV18 to TRBJ1-3, with a weak D call TRBD1 (5 bases). CDR3 size: 13 residues. The germline gives CDR1 KGHSH, CDR2 LQKENI. The germline V and J ends were trimmed by 3 bases and 4 bases, with 7 bases remaining between them. The CDR3 coding sequence is TGTGCCAGCTCACCGGGACCGGGAAACACCATATATTTT. Protein product: CASSPGPGNTIYF.